This T cell receptor (beta chain) was captured by sequencing in a study of blood T cell repertoires in COVID-19. Overall study: The United States, Italy and Spain provided the acute and convalescent COVID-19 samples. T cells, B-cell-depleted T cells, or PBMCs supplied cDNA or gDNA.

The V gene's germline CDR1 is SGHTA and CDR2 FQGTGA. The CDR3 is made up of 16 amino acids. Losses at the gene ends were 5 bases for V and 0 bases for J; bases not matched to a gene: 9. Under the authors' procedure: For nucleated cells, counts were estimated from reference gene primer amplification. Libraries were prepared by immunoSEQ multiplex PCR; TCRdb keeps only in-frame clonotypes and omits some of them. For V, J and clone size, that table is used; D and trimming come from the DNA. Of some 90,000 clones listed, roughly 90% are singletons. The rearrangement uses TRBV7-3 and TRBJ2-7, with 8 bases fitting TRBD2. The receptor's source is a man aged 50 to 60 with COVID-19, enrolled during active disease. The sequenced sample consisted of peripheral blood. In DNA form, the CDR3 reads TGTGCCAGCAGCCTTCAAGCGGGGGTGAGCTCCTACGAGCAGTACTTC. Translating gives CASSLQAGVSSYEQYF.